These 18 T cell receptor beta chains came from one sample sequenced in a study of T cell responses to AZD1222 COVID-19 vaccine. The method was immunoSEQ multiplex PCR; TCRdb's version includes in-frame clones alone and lacks a portion of them. The sample has 95,000 to 150,000 clones; around 87% are singletons. Sequencing used peripheral blood, obtained on day 0 of AZD1222 vaccination. Receptors originate from an adult in good health.

V gene TRBV18 combines with J gene TRBJ1-2; 8 bases line up with TRBD1. From germline, CDR1 is KGHSH and CDR2 LQKENI. Trimming took 6 bases from V and 1 from J; bases not matched to a gene: 4. The CDR3 consists of 14 residues. The chain's CDR3 is CASSQDRGNYGYTF. The CDR3 coding sequence is TGTGCCAGCTCCCAAGACAGGGGTAACTATGGCTACACCTTC.

V gene TRBV2 combines with J gene TRBJ1-4; 7 bases align to TRBD1. The V gene end was trimmed by 6 bases and the J gene end by 4 bases; junction bases not matched to a gene: 5. The CDR3 length is 14 residues. Germline assignment: CDR1 SNHLY and CDR2 FYNNEI. The CDR3 region has the DNA TGTGCCAGCAGACAACAGGGGTTTAATGAAAAACTGTTTTTT. Residues: CASRQQGFNEKLFF.

This chain links TRBV6-5 with TRBJ2-2, with D tentatively TRBD1 (6 bases). The CDR3 is made up of 12 amino acids. Germline V CDR1 and CDR2: MNHEY, SVGAGI. Trimming took 10 bases from V and 5 from J, leaving 11 bases between them. The CDR3 reads CATTGQTGELFF. The CDR3 nucleotides read TGTGCCACAACAGGGCAAACCGGGGAGCTGTTTTTT.

The chain recombines TRBV12-3 or TRBV12-4 with TRBJ2-1, with a tentative D call TRBD2 (6 bases). The CDR3 runs to 12 residues. V lost 7 bases and J 10 bases, leaving 14 bases between the germline ends. The chain's CDR3 is CASKSTGEEQFF. CDR3 coding DNA: TGTGCCAGCAAATCGACGGGGGAGGAGCAGTTCTTC.

V is TRBV5-1 and J is TRBJ1-4, with 12 bases aligning to TRBD1. V dropped 4 bases and J dropped 8; count of bases not matched to a gene: 6. Looked up from germline, CDR1 is SGHRS and CDR2 is YFSETQ. There are 15 residues in the CDR3. The CDR3 region has the DNA TGCGCCAGCAGCATGGGGACAGGGGGCGGCGAAAAACTGTTTTTT. It is translated as CASSMGTGGGEKLFF. The variable domain in full, with the rest retrieved from reference TRBV5-1 and TRBJ1-4, is KAGVTQTPRYLIKTRGQQVTLSCSPISGHRSVSWYQQTPGQGLQFLFEYFSETQRNKGNFPGRFSGRQFSNSRSEMNVSTLELGDSALYLCASSMGTGGGEKLFFGSGTQLSVL.

CDR3 in amino acids: CASGWGPGANVLTF. CDR3 bases: TGTGCCAGCGGATGGGGGCCTGGGGCCAACGTCCTGACTTTC. This chain connects TRBV6-5 to TRBJ2-6, with a tentative D call TRBD1 (6 bases). There are 14 residues in the CDR3. V was cut by 8 bases and J by 2 bases, with 10 bases left in between. Germline-derived CDR1 and CDR2 are MNHEY and SVGAGI.

The CDR3 region has the DNA TGTGCCAGCTCACCACCTAGCGGGGCTACGAACACCGGGGAGCTGTTTTTT. Amino acid sequence: CASSPPSGATNTGELFF. This chain connects TRBV18 to TRBJ2-2; TRBD2 aligns across 8 bases. V lost 0 bases and J lost 0; bases outside the gene matches: 3. CDR3 length: 17 residues. Per the germline V gene, CDR1 is KGHSH and CDR2 is LQKENI.

The chain carries TRBV6-7 and TRBJ2-5; the D is unclear. TRBV6-7 is annotated as an ORF whose role is uncertain. The CDR3 has 18 residues. The V and J ends lost 0 bases and 0 bases respectively, with 17 bases between them. CDR3 amino acids: CASSYSNQQTRYQETQYF. CDR3 nucleotides: TGTGCCAGCAGTTACTCCAACCAACAGACGCGGTACCAAGAGACCCAGTACTTC.

The chain is built from TRBV27 and TRBJ1-2; D possibly corresponds to TRBD1 (6 bases). Deletions cut 5 bases from V and 0 bases from J, with 13 bases between. CDR3 length: 15 amino acids. CDR1 is MNHEY, CDR2 SMNVEV, per germline (reference sequence). The CDR3 sequence is CASSLRQAANYGYTF. The CDR3 coding sequence is TGTGCCAGCAGTCTACGACAGGCAGCTAACTATGGCTACACCTTC.

The genes are TRBV5-1 and TRBJ1-1; D call uncertain. The CDR3 consists of 15 residues. Germline V gene lookup returns CDR1 SGHRS and CDR2 YFSETQ. V was shortened by 3 bases and J by 0 bases, with 12 bases between the two germline ends. The CDR3 spells CASSSGERMNTEAFF. The CDR3 bases are TGCGCCAGCAGCTCCGGGGAAAGAATGAACACTGAAGCTTTCTTT.

This clone was detected a few times. V and J are TRBV18 and TRBJ1-5, with 9 bases identical to TRBD1. Germline CDR1 KGHSH, CDR2 LQKENI. The CDR3 sequence is 15 residues long. V shed 4 bases, J shed 5 bases, and the junction held 6 bases outside the gene matches. The CDR3 region has the DNA TGTGCCAGCTCACGGGGACAGGGTAAAGATCAGCCCCAGCATTTT. This translates into CASSRGQGKDQPQHF.

The rearrangement uses TRBV5-1 and TRBJ2-7, with a possible D match to TRBD1 (6 bases). CDR1 is SGHRS, CDR2 YFSETQ, per germline. The CDR3 sequence is 13 residues long. Trimming pared 0 bases from V and 6 bases from J, leaving 10 bases between. The CDR3 DNA follows: TGCGCCAGCAGCTTGGTCCACAGGGTCGAGCAGTACTTC. Encoded protein: CASSLVHRVEQYF.

This sequence joins TRBV25-1 and TRBJ1-2; 7 bases line up with TRBD1. Trimming took 4 bases from V and 4 from J; bases not matched to a gene: 12. Germline-derived CDR1 and CDR2 are MGHDK and SYGVNS. This CDR3 contains 16 residues. CDR3 sequence: CASSVPGEGAIYGYTF. The CDR3 bases are TGTGCCAGCAGTGTACCTGGGGAGGGGGCCATCTATGGCTACACCTTC.

The chain carries TRBV5-5 and TRBJ2-7, with D perhaps being TRBD1 or TRBD2 (5 bases each). The length of the CDR3 is 13 residues. V lost 4 bases and J lost 5, with 13 bases in between. Per germline, CDR1 SGHKS and CDR2 YYEKEE (reference sequence). The chain's CDR3 is CASSQRDPHEQYF. The DNA of the CDR3 is TGTGCCAGCAGCCAGAGGGACCCCCACGAGCAGTACTTC. The full variable domain, with the rest looked up from reference TRBV5-5 and TRBJ2-7, is DAGVTQSPTHLIKTRGQQVTLRCSPISGHKSVSWYQQVLGQGPQFIFQYYEKEERGRGNFPDRFSARQFPNYSSELNVNALLLGDSALYLCASSQRDPHEQYFGPGTRLTVT.

In this sample, this clone turned up a few times. The chain combines TRBV12-5 with TRBJ1-2; unclear D gene. The length of the CDR3 is 17 residues. Trimming stripped 0 bases from V and 6 bases from J, with 20 bases between. Germline V gene sequence: CDR1 LGHNT, CDR2 FRNRAP. CDR3 sequence (DNA): TGTGCTAGTGGTTTGGTTTCTGGCACGGGCGGAGGTGATGGCTACACCTTC. This translates into CASGLVSGTGGGDGYTF.

The table lists this clone with a count of one. The rearrangement joins TRBV7-2 to TRBJ1-5; D remains unclear. V was clipped by 5 bases and J by 7 bases, with 12 bases between them. This CDR3 is built from 13 residues. Germline CDR1 and CDR2: SGHTA and FQGNSA. CDR3 loop: CASSPGVRQPQHF. The CDR3 nucleotides read TGTGCCAGCAGCCCGGGAGTGAGGCAGCCCCAGCATTTT.

V is TRBV7-9 and J is TRBJ2-3; D ambiguous. V lost 6 bases to trimming and J lost 7 bases, with 14 bases between them. This CDR3 is 13 amino acids long. Per germline, CDR1 SEHNR and CDR2 FQNEAQ (reference sequence). CDR3 DNA: TGTGCCAGCAGGGTGGGTGTGGGCAATACGCAGTATTTT. This translates into CASRVGVGNTQYF.

The chain couples TRBV7-2 to TRBJ2-1; D is unclear. Looked up from germline, CDR1 is SGHTA and CDR2 is FQGNSA. Trimming took 5 bases from V and 4 from J, leaving 9 bases between them. The CDR3 covers 13 residues. CDR3 DNA sequence: TGTGCCAGCAGCACGGACGGTTACAATGAGCAGTTCTTC. This gives the protein CASSTDGYNEQFF.